This TCR beta chain was found in a study of blood T cell repertoires in COVID-19. Study background: Sources were T cells, B-cell-depleted T cells, or PBMCs; the material itself was cDNA or gDNA.

Participants, about 18 to 90 years old, spanned more than 20 US areas. Looked up from germline, CDR1 is WSHSY and CDR2 is SAAADI. This CDR3 contains 13 residues. Trimming pared 6 bases from V and 13 bases from J, leaving 21 bases between. The data were produced by immunoSEQ multiplex PCR, yet TCRdb's version contains in-frame clones alone and is incomplete. Of approximately 440,000 clones in the sample, around 90% were seen once. Input material: PBMCs or T cells enriched from blood (not recorded which). V and J are TRBV10-2 and TRBJ1-2; D is uncertain. This TCR was recovered from a man in his late teens or twenties who had recovered from COVID-19. As DNA, the CDR3 is TGCGCCAGCAGAGTTGACCAGAGGGAGGAGGCCACCTTC. Translation gives CASRVDQREEATF.